Listed below are T cell receptor beta chains from one sample, sequenced in a study of early T cells in non-severe SARS-CoV-2 infection. TCRdb processed the 5' RACE reads anew with MiXCR; each CDR3 protein has one entry. The sample holds some 87,000 distinct CDR3 sequences, roughly an eighth seen once. Sequenced input: whole blood. These receptors were collected from an adult who was a healthcare worker with PCR-confirmed SARS-CoV-2 infection or an uninfected control (not recorded which). Each CDR3 is given with its conserved first and last residue. Fields, in order: CDR3 DNA, CDR3 protein, D gene, J gene, clone size, V gene. A D gene is named only where the DNA matches it firmly. Clone size is stated in some rows and not others, as once, few, many or a class when expanded.

cdr3_nt: TGTGCCAGCAGTGACCGGCTAGCGGTATACGAGCAGTACTTC; cdr3_aa: CASSDRLAVYEQYF; d_call: TRBD2; j_call: TRBJ2-7; clone_size: -; v_call: TRBV2
cdr3_nt: TGTGCCAGCAGCTTAATGCCAGGGGGCACCCAGTACTTC; cdr3_aa: CASSLMPGGTQYF; d_call: TRBD1; j_call: TRBJ2-5; clone_size: many; v_call: TRBV7-2
cdr3_nt: TGCAGTGCTAGCCAAAAGGGAACGAAAGATACGCAGTATTTT; cdr3_aa: CSASQKGTKDTQYF; d_call: -; j_call: TRBJ2-3; clone_size: many; v_call: TRBV20-1
cdr3_nt: TGTGCCAGCAGCTCCCGTCTTACGTACCAAGAGACCCAGTACTTC; cdr3_aa: CASSSRLTYQETQYF; d_call: -; j_call: TRBJ2-5; clone_size: few; v_call: TRBV11-3
cdr3_nt: TGCAGTGCTGGTAGCTCCGGGACTAGCGCCTACGAGCAGTACTTC; cdr3_aa: CSAGSSGTSAYEQYF; d_call: TRBD2; j_call: TRBJ2-7; clone_size: few; v_call: TRBV20-1
cdr3_nt: TGTGCCAGCAGGCGGGACGGCTCCTACGAGCAGTACTTC; cdr3_aa: CASRRDGSYEQYF; d_call: -; j_call: TRBJ2-7; clone_size: many; v_call: TRBV11-3
cdr3_nt: TGTGCCAGCAGCGTAGGCCTGAATGGAAACACCATATATTTT; cdr3_aa: CASSVGLNGNTIYF; d_call: -; j_call: TRBJ1-3; clone_size: few; v_call: TRBV9
cdr3_nt: TGTGCCAGCTCACCACCCGGTTCTGGGGCATACGAGCAGTACTTC; cdr3_aa: CASSPPGSGAYEQYF; d_call: -; j_call: TRBJ2-7; clone_size: -; v_call: TRBV18
cdr3_nt: TGTGCCAGCAGTCTCTCTGGAGGACAGGGGCCAAAAGAGACCCAGTACTTC; cdr3_aa: CASSLSGGQGPKETQYF; d_call: TRBD1; j_call: TRBJ2-5; clone_size: many; v_call: TRBV28
cdr3_nt: TGCGCCAGCAGCCCTGCAGGTAAAACAGATACGCAGTATTTT; cdr3_aa: CASSPAGKTDTQYF; d_call: -; j_call: TRBJ2-3; clone_size: -; v_call: TRBV4-1
cdr3_nt: TGTGCCAGCAGCCCGGGACCGAGCAGGAATGAGCAGTTCTTC; cdr3_aa: CASSPGPSRNEQFF; d_call: -; j_call: TRBJ2-1; clone_size: -; v_call: TRBV11-2
cdr3_nt: TGTGCCTGGGAGCCGGGAGTTAGCGGGCGGCGCTCGAACACCGGGGAGCTGTTTTTT; cdr3_aa: CAWEPGVSGRRSNTGELFF; d_call: TRBD2; j_call: TRBJ2-2; clone_size: -; v_call: TRBV30
cdr3_nt: TGCGCCAGCAGTGAGGGGACTAGCGGGAGGGCGATGTTTTCCTCCTACAATGAGCAGTTCTTC; cdr3_aa: CASSEGTSGRAMFSSYNEQFF; d_call: TRBD2; j_call: TRBJ2-1; clone_size: many; v_call: TRBV10-1
cdr3_nt: TGTGCCAGCAGCCGAGTCGTGGGGGGCCGCACAGATACGCAGTATTTT; cdr3_aa: CASSRVVGGRTDTQYF; d_call: -; j_call: TRBJ2-3; clone_size: many; v_call: TRBV3-1
cdr3_nt: TGTGCCAGCAGCCAAAGCGAGAGGGCCAACAACGAGCAGTACTTC; cdr3_aa: CASSQSERANNEQYF; d_call: -; j_call: TRBJ2-7; clone_size: many; v_call: TRBV6-5
cdr3_nt: TGTGCCAGCAGCGGGTGGACAGGGGAGGCCTACGAGCAGTACTTC; cdr3_aa: CASSGWTGEAYEQYF; d_call: TRBD1; j_call: TRBJ2-7; clone_size: many; v_call: TRBV11-2
cdr3_nt: TGCAGCGTTGAAGATCCGAGCGGGCCCCCCGGGGAGCAGTACTTC; cdr3_aa: CSVEDPSGPPGEQYF; d_call: -; j_call: TRBJ2-7; clone_size: -; v_call: TRBV29-1
cdr3_nt: TGTGCCAGCAGCCCCCAGGGAGATACGCAGTATTTT; cdr3_aa: CASSPQGDTQYF; d_call: -; j_call: TRBJ2-3; clone_size: few; v_call: TRBV7-3
cdr3_nt: TGTGCCAGCAGCGGCACTAGCGGGAGCTCCTACAATGAGCAGTTCTTT; cdr3_aa: CASSGTSGSSYNEQFF; d_call: TRBD2; j_call: TRBJ2-1; clone_size: once; v_call: TRBV9
cdr3_nt: TGTGCCAGCAGCTTGCGCTACGGCTACGAGCAGTACTTC; cdr3_aa: CASSLRYGYEQYF; d_call: -; j_call: TRBJ2-7; clone_size: -; v_call: TRBV11-1
cdr3_nt: TGTGCCAGCACCGGGCCCCCCTCAAATTCACCCCTCCACTTT; cdr3_aa: CASTGPPSNSPLHF; d_call: -; j_call: TRBJ1-6; clone_size: few; v_call: TRBV28
cdr3_nt: TGTGCCAGCAGATTGACAGGGAGCACAGATACGCAGTATTTT; cdr3_aa: CASRLTGSTDTQYF; d_call: TRBD1; j_call: TRBJ2-3; clone_size: few; v_call: TRBV11-2
cdr3_nt: TGTGCCAGCAGTTTAAGGGGTTCAACTAATGAAAAACTGTTTTTT; cdr3_aa: CASSLRGSTNEKLFF; d_call: -; j_call: TRBJ1-4; clone_size: many; v_call: TRBV27
cdr3_nt: TGTGCCAGCAGCCGGGGCACAGATACGCAGTATTTT; cdr3_aa: CASSRGTDTQYF; d_call: -; j_call: TRBJ2-3; clone_size: many; v_call: TRBV11-2
cdr3_nt: TGTGCTAGCAGCTTAGGCGGGGGGGACACAGATACGCAGTATTTT; cdr3_aa: CASSLGGGDTDTQYF; d_call: TRBD2; j_call: TRBJ2-3; clone_size: many; v_call: TRBV7-7
cdr3_nt: TGCGCCAGCAGCTTACCGGGACAACTTTACGAGCAGTACTTC; cdr3_aa: CASSLPGQLYEQYF; d_call: -; j_call: TRBJ2-7; clone_size: few; v_call: TRBV5-1
cdr3_nt: TGCAGCGTACCGGGGGAATCCTACGAGCAGTACTTC; cdr3_aa: CSVPGESYEQYF; d_call: -; j_call: TRBJ2-7; clone_size: -; v_call: TRBV29-1
cdr3_nt: TGTGCCACCAGCGGAGGGGGGTTCATGGCCAAAAACATTCAGTACTTC; cdr3_aa: CATSGGGFMAKNIQYF; d_call: -; j_call: TRBJ2-4; clone_size: many; v_call: TRBV15
cdr3_nt: TGTGCCAGCAGTTTACAGGGTTCCTATGGCTACACCTTC; cdr3_aa: CASSLQGSYGYTF; d_call: -; j_call: TRBJ1-2; clone_size: few; v_call: TRBV12-3/TRBV12-4
cdr3_nt: TGCAGTGCTAGGACAGCCGATTACACAGATACGCAGTATTTT; cdr3_aa: CSARTADYTDTQYF; d_call: -; j_call: TRBJ2-3; clone_size: -; v_call: TRBV29-1
cdr3_nt: TGTGCCAGCAGTCCTAAAAATGAGCAGTTCTTC; cdr3_aa: CASSPKNEQFF; d_call: -; j_call: TRBJ2-1; clone_size: -; v_call: TRBV12-3/TRBV12-4
cdr3_nt: TGTGCCAGCACCAACGGGGGCGGGAGGGCCAATGAGCAGTTCTTC; cdr3_aa: CASTNGGGRANEQFF; d_call: TRBD2; j_call: TRBJ2-1; clone_size: -; v_call: TRBV6-5
cdr3_nt: TGTGCCAGCAGTCCGGGACCTACCACCTACGAGCAGTACTTC; cdr3_aa: CASSPGPTTYEQYF; d_call: -; j_call: TRBJ2-7; clone_size: -; v_call: TRBV6-4
cdr3_nt: TGTGCCACCAGCAGAGCTAGCGGGGGGCAAGAGACCCAGTACTTC; cdr3_aa: CATSRASGGQETQYF; d_call: TRBD2; j_call: TRBJ2-5; clone_size: many; v_call: TRBV15
cdr3_nt: TGTGCCAGCAGTCTCCGCCGGCCTGACAGGGCACTTGAGCCTGGGGCCAACGTCCTGACTTTC; cdr3_aa: CASSLRRPDRALEPGANVLTF; d_call: TRBD1; j_call: TRBJ2-6; clone_size: -; v_call: TRBV27
cdr3_nt: TGTGCCAGCAGTTACGACTCTGGAAACACCATATATTTT; cdr3_aa: CASSYDSGNTIYF; d_call: -; j_call: TRBJ1-3; clone_size: -; v_call: TRBV28